This TCR beta chain was recovered during a study of vaccination and CD4 T cells after COVID-19. Described treatment: roughly 11-day PBMC culture with coronavirus spike peptide pools or control peptides (ViraFEST assay). Healthy vaccine recipients had no prior SARS-CoV-2 infection, shown by negative nucleocapsid antibodies before and after vaccination. V shed 9 bases, J shed 8 bases, and the junction held 9 bases outside the gene matches. This CDR3 spans 13 amino acids. Germline CDR1 LNHDA, CDR2 SQIVND (reference sequence). An Oncomine TCR Beta short-read assay was used to sequence the DNA from cultured CD4+ T cells. From cultured CD4+ T cells, genomic DNA was extracted. TCRdb reprocessed the PCR reads via MiXCR and lists one record per CDR3 protein. The table has about 23,000 distinct CDR3 sequences, under 45% seen once; the top ten hold 15% to 20%. Notes on this clonotype: The antigen is undetermined.

The TCR comes from a human donor who received a COVID-19 vaccine. The source was CD4+ T cells from blood, cultured in vitro, collected before SARS-CoV-2 vaccination. This chain joins TRBV19 and TRBJ2-5; 10 nucleotides line up with TRBD1. CDR3 amino acids: CASRSGTGVTQYF. CDR3 nucleotide sequence: TGTGCCAGCAGGTCCGGGACAGGGGTAACCCAGTACTTC.